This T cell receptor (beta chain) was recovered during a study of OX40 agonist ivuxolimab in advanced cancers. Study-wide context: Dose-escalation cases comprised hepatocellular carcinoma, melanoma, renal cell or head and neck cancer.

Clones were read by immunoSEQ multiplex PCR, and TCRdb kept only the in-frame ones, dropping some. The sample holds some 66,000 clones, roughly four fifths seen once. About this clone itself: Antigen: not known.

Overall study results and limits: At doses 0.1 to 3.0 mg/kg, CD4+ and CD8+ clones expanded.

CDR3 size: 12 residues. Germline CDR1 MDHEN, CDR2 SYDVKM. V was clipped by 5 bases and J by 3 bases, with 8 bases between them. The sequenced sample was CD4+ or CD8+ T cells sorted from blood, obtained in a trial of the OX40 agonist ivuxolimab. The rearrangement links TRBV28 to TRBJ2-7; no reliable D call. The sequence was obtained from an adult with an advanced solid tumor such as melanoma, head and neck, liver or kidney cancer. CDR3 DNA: TGTGCCAGCAGTCCAACCTTCTACGAGCAGTACTTC. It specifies CASSPTFYEQYF. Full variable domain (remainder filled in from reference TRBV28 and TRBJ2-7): DVKVTQSSRYLVKRTGEKVFLECVQDMDHENMFWYRQDPGLGLRLIYFSYDVKMKEKGDIPEGYSVSREKKERFSLILESASTNQTSMYLCASSPTFYEQYFGPGTRLTVT.